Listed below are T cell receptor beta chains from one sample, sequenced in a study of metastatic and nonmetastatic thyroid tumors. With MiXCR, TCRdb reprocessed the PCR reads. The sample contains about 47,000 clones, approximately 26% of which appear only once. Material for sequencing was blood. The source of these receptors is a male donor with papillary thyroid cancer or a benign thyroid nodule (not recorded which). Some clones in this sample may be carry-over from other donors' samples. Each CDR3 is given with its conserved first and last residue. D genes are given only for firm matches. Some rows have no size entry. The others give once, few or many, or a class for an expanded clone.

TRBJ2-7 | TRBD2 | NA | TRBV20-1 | CSVRRAGGLYEQYF | TGCAGTGTTAGAAGAGCGGGGGGCCTCTACGAGCAGTACTTC
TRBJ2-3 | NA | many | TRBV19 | CASKPGNTDTQYF | TGTGCCAGTAAGCCGGGGAACACAGATACGCAGTATTTT
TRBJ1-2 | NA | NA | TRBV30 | CAWRRTINYGYTF | TGTGCCTGGAGAAGGACAATTAACTATGGCTACACCTTC
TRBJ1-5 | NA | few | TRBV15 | CATSRAGKGQPQHF | TGTGCCACCAGCAGAGCAGGGAAAGGTCAGCCCCAGCATTTT
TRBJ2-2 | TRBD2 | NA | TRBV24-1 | CATSVRAGRPLGTGELFF | TGTGCCACCAGTGTACGAGCGGGAAGGCCTTTGGGCACCGGGGAGCTGTTTTTT
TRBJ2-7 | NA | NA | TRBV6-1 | CASINQGGLGEQYF | TGTGCCAGCATAAATCAGGGGGGACTGGGGGAGCAGTACTTC
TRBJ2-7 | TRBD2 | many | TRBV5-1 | CASSPRLAGGSGTYEQYF | TGCGCCAGCAGCCCCAGACTAGCGGGAGGCTCGGGGACCTACGAGCAGTACTTC
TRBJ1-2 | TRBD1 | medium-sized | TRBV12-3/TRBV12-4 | CASRQGFYGYTF | TGTGCCAGCAGACAGGGGTTCTATGGCTACACCTTC
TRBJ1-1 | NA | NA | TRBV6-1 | CASRTGGGPTFF | TGTGCCAGCAGAACCGGAGGGGGACCAACCTTTTTT
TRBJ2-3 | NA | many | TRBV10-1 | CASSRTVEDTQYF | TGCGCCAGCAGCAGGACGGTCGAAGATACGCAGTATTTT
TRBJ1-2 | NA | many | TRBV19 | CASSVGGQGNYGYTF | TGTGCCAGTAGCGTCGGCGGGCAGGGGAACTATGGCTACACCTTC
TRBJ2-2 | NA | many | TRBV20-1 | CSVISSQSPHRELFF | TGCAGTGTTATTTCCTCTCAAAGCCCTCACCGGGAGCTGTTTTTT
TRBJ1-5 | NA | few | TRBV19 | CASIPDGHNQPQHF | TGTGCCAGTATTCCTGACGGGCACAATCAGCCCCAGCATTTT
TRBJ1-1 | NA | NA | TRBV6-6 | CASSYIPGVSEAFF | TGTGCCAGCAGTTATATACCCGGGGTCTCTGAAGCTTTCTTT
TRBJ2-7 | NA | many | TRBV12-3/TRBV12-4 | CASSLRARVNEQYF | TGTGCCAGCAGTTTAAGGGCTAGAGTTAACGAGCAGTACTTC
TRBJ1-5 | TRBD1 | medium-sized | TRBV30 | CAWGTGVVSNQPQHF | TGTGCCTGGGGAACAGGGGTAGTAAGCAATCAGCCCCAGCATTTT
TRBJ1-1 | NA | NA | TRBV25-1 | CASSSVSNTEAFF | TGTGCCAGCAGTTCGGTCAGCAACACTGAAGCTTTCTTT
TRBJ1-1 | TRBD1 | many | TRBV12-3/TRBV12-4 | CASSLDRVTLVAFF | TGTGCCAGCAGTTTGGACAGGGTAACCCTTGTGGCTTTCTTT
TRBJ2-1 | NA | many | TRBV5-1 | CASSLAEISYNEQFF | TGCGCCAGCAGCTTGGCAGAAATCTCCTACAATGAGCAGTTCTTC
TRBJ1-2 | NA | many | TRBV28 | CASNPGGHGYTF | TGTGCCAGCAATCCCGGTGGACATGGCTACACCTTC
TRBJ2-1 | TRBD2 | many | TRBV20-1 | CSALGLAGGSYNEQFF | TGCAGTGCCCTCGGACTAGCGGGAGGGTCATACAATGAGCAGTTCTTC
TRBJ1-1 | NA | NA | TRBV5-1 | CASSLVIGAGPNTEAFF | TGCGCCAGCAGCTTGGTAATAGGGGCCGGACCGAACACTGAAGCTTTCTTT
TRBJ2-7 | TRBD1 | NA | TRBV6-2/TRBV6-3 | CASSSTGVSYEQYF | TGTGCCAGCAGTTCGACAGGGGTCTCCTACGAGCAGTACTTC
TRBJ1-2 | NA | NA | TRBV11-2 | CASSLDGGHGYTF | TGTGCCAGCAGCTTGGACGGGGGGCACGGCTACACCTTC
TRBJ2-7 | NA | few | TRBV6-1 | CASSPRDSSYEQYF | TGTGCCAGCAGTCCCCGGGACTCATCCTACGAGCAGTACTTC
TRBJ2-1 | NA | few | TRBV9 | CASSVGFNEQFF | TGTGCCAGCAGCGTTGGTTTCAATGAGCAGTTCTTC
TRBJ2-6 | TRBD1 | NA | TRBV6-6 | CASSPRVQGAAGANVLTF | TGTGCCAGCAGCCCAAGGGTTCAGGGGGCGGCTGGGGCCAACGTACTGACTTTC
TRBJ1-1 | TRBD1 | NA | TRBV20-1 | CSAREGTGAGAFF | TGCAGTGCTAGAGAGGGGACAGGGGCGGGGGCTTTCTTT
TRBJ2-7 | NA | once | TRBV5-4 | CASSSRDTWTEQYF | TGTGCCAGCAGCTCCCGGGACACCTGGACCGAGCAGTACTTC
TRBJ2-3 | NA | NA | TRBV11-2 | CASSPERVGADTQYF | TGTGCCAGTAGCCCCGAGCGGGTCGGGGCAGATACGCAGTATTTT
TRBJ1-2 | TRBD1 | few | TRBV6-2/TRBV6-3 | CASSSTDRDYTF | TGTGCCAGCAGTTCCACCGACAGGGACTACACCTTC
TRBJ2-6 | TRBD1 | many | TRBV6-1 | CASSRQGSGGANVLTF | TGTGCCAGCAGCAGACAGGGATCTGGGGGGGCCAACGTCCTGACTTTC
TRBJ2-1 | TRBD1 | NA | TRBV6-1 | CASSRDRVYGEQFF | TGTGCCAGCAGTAGGGACAGGGTTTATGGTGAGCAGTTCTTC
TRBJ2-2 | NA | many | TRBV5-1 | CASSLAEAGELFF | TGCGCCAGCAGCTTGGCAGAGGCCGGGGAGCTGTTTTTT
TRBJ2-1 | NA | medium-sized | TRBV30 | CAWSPDSYNEQFF | TGTGCCTGGTCCCCGGACAGCTACAATGAGCAGTTCTTC
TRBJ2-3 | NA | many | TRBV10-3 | CAITRDSNTDTQYF | TGTGCCATAACCCGGGACTCAAACACAGATACGCAGTATTTT
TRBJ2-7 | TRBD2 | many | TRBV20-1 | CSAPGTSGTYEQYF | TGCAGTGCCCCCGGGACTAGCGGGACCTACGAGCAGTACTTC
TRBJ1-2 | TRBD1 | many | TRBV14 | CASSQGQGWYGYTF | TGTGCCAGCAGCCAAGGACAGGGGTGGTATGGCTACACCTTC
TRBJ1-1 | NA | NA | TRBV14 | CASSHVGVSNTEAFF | TGTGCCAGCAGCCACGTAGGGGTATCGAACACTGAAGCTTTCTTT
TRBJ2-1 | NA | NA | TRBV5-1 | CASSSPENNEQFF | TGCGCCAGCAGCTCGCCTGAGAACAATGAGCAGTTCTTC
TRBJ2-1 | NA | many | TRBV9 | CASSPRALGESYNEQFF | TGTGCCAGCAGCCCAAGGGCCCTCGGGGAGTCCTACAATGAGCAGTTCTTC
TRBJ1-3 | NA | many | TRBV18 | CASSPPLVSGNTIYF | TGTGCCAGCTCACCACCGTTGGTCTCTGGAAACACCATATATTTT